These 13 T cell receptor beta chains came from one sample sequenced in a study of OX40 agonist ivuxolimab in advanced cancers. Measured with immunoSEQ multiplex PCR; TCRdb has only the in-frame clones, and not every one. The sample lists about 16,000 clones, just over 85% occurring once. The sample in question was CD4+ or CD8+ T cells sorted from blood, obtained in a trial of the OX40 agonist ivuxolimab. These TCRs come from an adult with an advanced solid tumor such as melanoma, head and neck, liver or kidney cancer.

The chain carries TRBV4-1 and TRBJ2-5, with 8 positions matching TRBD2. The CDR3 has 14 residues. Germline CDR1 reads MGHRA; CDR2 reads YSYEKL. Losses at the gene ends were 0 bases for V and 5 bases for J; bases not matched to a gene: 2. CDR3 protein: CASSQDRGGETQYF. The DNA of the CDR3 is TGCGCCAGCAGCCAAGATCGGGGGGGGGAGACCCAGTACTTC.

CDR3 sequence (DNA): TGTGCCAGCAGCTTAGAAGGTCAGTGGGGCAATGAGCAGTTCTTC. This encodes CASSLEGQWGNEQFF. This chain uses TRBV11-3 with TRBJ2-1; D gene unclear. The CDR3 is 15 residues long. V was pared by 0 bases and J by 6 bases, with 12 bases between. CDR1 is SGHNT, CDR2 YENEEA, per germline.

This rearrangement joins TRBV10-3 to TRBJ2-1; TRBD2 might be the D (5 bases). Trimming pared 5 bases from V and 6 bases from J, leaving 11 bases between. Per the germline V gene, CDR1 is ENHRY and CDR2 is SYGVKD. This CDR3 contains 13 residues. CDR3 nucleotide sequence: TGTGCCATCAGTCTCGGGGAAATCAATGAGCAGTTCTTC. Amino acids: CAISLGEINEQFF.

V usage is TRBV5-1 and J usage is TRBJ2-3; the D gene is possibly TRBD1 (5 bases). There are 14 residues in the CDR3. V was clipped by 6 bases and J by 2 bases, with 13 bases between them. Per germline, CDR1 SGHRS and CDR2 YFSETQ. This CDR3 reads CASTRDSYTDTQYF. CDR3 nucleotide sequence: TGCGCCAGCACCCGAGACAGTTACACAGATACGCAGTATTTT.

The table lists this clone with a few counts. The chain employs TRBV2 and TRBJ1-5, with D perhaps matching TRBD1 (5 bases). Germline CDR1 SNHLY, CDR2 FYNNEI. V was pared by 3 bases and J by 7 bases, with 13 bases between. This CDR3 contains 14 residues. CDR3 residues: CASSEGQGEQPQHF. Here the CDR3 DNA reads TGTGCCAGCAGTGAGGGGCAGGGAGAGCAGCCCCAGCATTTT. Variable domain in full (rest from reference TRBV2 and TRBJ1-5): EPEVTQTPSHQVTQMGQEVILRCVPISNHLYFYWYRQILGQKVEFLVSFYNNEISEKSEIFDDQFSVERPDGSNFTLKIRSTKLEDSAMYFCASSEGQGEQPQHFGDGTRLSIL.

The rearrangement joins TRBV29-1 to TRBJ1-2, with 8 nucleotides matching TRBD1. Germline V gene sequence: CDR1 SQVTM, CDR2 ANQGSEA. The J segment lost 9 bases and the V segment lost 4 bases, leaving 7 bases of the junction unmatched. This CDR3 contains 12 residues. CDR3 coding DNA: TGCAGCGTTGCAGGGGGCCCCCGAAGCTACACCTTC. The encoded protein is CSVAGGPRSYTF.

The chain recombines TRBV29-1 with TRBJ2-1; D not certain. The germline CDR1 and CDR2 sequences are SQVTM and ANQGSEA. V was shortened by 4 bases and J by 7 bases, with 11 bases between the two germline ends. The CDR3 contains 12 residues. CDR3 sequence (DNA): TGCAGCGTTGCCTTATCTGGGAATGAGCAGTTCTTC. It specifies CSVALSGNEQFF.

The gene calls are TRBV27 and TRBJ1-6; D remains ambiguous. V was pared by 2 bases and J by 9 bases, with 11 bases between. The CDR3 loop spans 14 amino acids. The germline gives CDR1 MNHEY, CDR2 SMNVEV (reference sequence). For the CDR3, the DNA is TGTGCCAGCAGTTTAGGGCTTCGAGCTTCACCCCTCCACTTT. It specifies CASSLGLRASPLHF.

The count of this clone is one. This chain links TRBV6-5 with TRBJ1-2; 7 bases match TRBD1. Unmatched junction bases numbered 8, after V lost 6 bases and J lost 4 bases. This CDR3 region has 14 residues. Per germline, CDR1 MNHEY and CDR2 SVGAGI. This chain's CDR3 is CASRKQGSGYGYTF. The CDR3 bases are TGTGCCAGCAGAAAACAGGGGAGCGGCTATGGCTACACCTTC.

The J gene is TRBJ2-3, the V gene TRBV27, with D unclear. The V end lost 7 bases, the J end lost 2 bases, and 7 bases lay between the germline ends. Germline lookup yields CDR1 MNHEY and CDR2 SMNVEV (reference sequence). CDR3 length: 12 residues. For the CDR3, the DNA is TGTGCCAGCAATTCCCACACAGATACGCAGTATTTT. Amino acid sequence: CASNSHTDTQYF.

The CDR3 DNA is TGTGCCAGCAATACTACTGTACGAAAGACCTATGGCTACACCTTC. Translated: CASNTTVRKTYGYTF. The chain couples TRBV5-2 to TRBJ1-2. TRBV5-2 is recorded as a pseudogene. The CDR3 contains 15 residues.

This sequence joins TRBV20-1 and TRBJ2-5; no clear D. The V gene lost 1 base and the J gene lost 8 bases, with 5 bases spanning the gap. The length of the CDR3 is 10 residues. Germline V gives CDR1 DFQATT, CDR2 SNEGSKA (reference sequence). The CDR3 is CSARVHTQYF. The DNA of the CDR3 is TGCAGTGCTAGAGTGCATACCCAGTACTTC.

The chain combines TRBV7-6 with TRBJ1-1; a possible D gene is TRBD1 (5 bases). Trimming removed 1 base from V and 3 bases from J, with 18 bases in between. Germline CDR1 SGHVS, CDR2 FNYEAQ. The CDR3 length is 17 residues. CDR3 residues: CASSLVDWGRGDTEAFF. The DNA of the CDR3 is TGTGCCAGCAGCTTAGTCGATTGGGGCAGAGGGGACACTGAAGCTTTCTTT.